The present T cell receptor (beta chain) was sequenced within a study of blood T cell repertoires in COVID-19. Study background: There were acute and convalescent COVID-19 samples, and they came from the United States, Italy and Spain. PBMCs, B-cell-depleted T cells, or T cells were the source of the cDNA or gDNA that made up the material.

Trimming pared 2 bases from V and 0 bases from J, leaving 10 bases between. The CDR3 has 15 residues. Germline CDR1 reads SGHDT; CDR2 reads YYEEEE. The method was immunoSEQ multiplex PCR; TCRdb's version includes in-frame clones alone and lacks a portion of them. Seen here are approximately 290,000 clones, 87% observed once, and the top ten hold roughly 2.1%. This TCR derives from a man aged 18 to 30 with active or convalescent COVID-19. Sequences were obtained from peripheral blood. The chain recombines TRBV5-6 with TRBJ2-3; no reliable D call. CDR3 residues: CASSLRLTSTDTQYF. CDR3 bases: TGTGCCAGCAGCTTACGCCTTACTAGCACAGATACGCAGTATTTT. The whole variable domain, filled in from reference TRBV5-6 and TRBJ2-3, reads DAGVTQSPTHLIKTRGQQVTLRCSPKSGHDTVSWYQQALGQGPQFIFQYYEEEERQRGNFPDRFSGHQFPNYSSELNVNALLLGDSALYLCASSLRLTSTDTQYFGPGTRLTVL.